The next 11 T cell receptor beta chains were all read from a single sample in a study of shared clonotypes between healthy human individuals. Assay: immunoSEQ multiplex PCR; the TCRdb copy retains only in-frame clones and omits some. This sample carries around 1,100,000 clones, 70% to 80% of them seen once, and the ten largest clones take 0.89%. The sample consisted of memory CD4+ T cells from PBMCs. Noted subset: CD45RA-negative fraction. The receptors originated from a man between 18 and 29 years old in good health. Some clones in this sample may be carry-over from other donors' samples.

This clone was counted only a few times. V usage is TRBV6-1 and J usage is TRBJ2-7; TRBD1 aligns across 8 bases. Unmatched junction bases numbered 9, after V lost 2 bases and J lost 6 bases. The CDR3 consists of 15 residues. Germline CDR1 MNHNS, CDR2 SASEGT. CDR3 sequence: CASSELRDRYAEQYF. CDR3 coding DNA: TGTGCCAGCAGTGAATTAAGGGACAGGTATGCCGAGCAGTACTTC.

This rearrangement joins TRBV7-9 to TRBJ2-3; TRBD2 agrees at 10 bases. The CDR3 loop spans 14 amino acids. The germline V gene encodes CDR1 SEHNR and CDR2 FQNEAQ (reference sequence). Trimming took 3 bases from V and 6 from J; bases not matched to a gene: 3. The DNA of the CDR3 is TGTGCCAGCAGCTTTGCTAGCGGGAGCGATACGCAGTATTTT. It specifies CASSFASGSDTQYF.

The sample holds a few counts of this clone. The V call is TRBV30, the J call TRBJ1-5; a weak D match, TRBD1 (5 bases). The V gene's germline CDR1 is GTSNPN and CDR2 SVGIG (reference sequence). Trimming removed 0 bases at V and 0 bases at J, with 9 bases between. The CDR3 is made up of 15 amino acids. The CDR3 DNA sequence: TGTGCCTGGAGTGTATTGGGACTTAGCAATCAGCCCCAGCATTTT. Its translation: CAWSVLGLSNQPQHF.

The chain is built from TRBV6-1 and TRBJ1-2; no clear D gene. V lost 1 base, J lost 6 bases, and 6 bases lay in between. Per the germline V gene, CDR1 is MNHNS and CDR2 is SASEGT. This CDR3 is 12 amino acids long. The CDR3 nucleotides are TGTGCCAGCAGTGAAGGGTGGGATGGCTACACCTTC. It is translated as CASSEGWDGYTF.

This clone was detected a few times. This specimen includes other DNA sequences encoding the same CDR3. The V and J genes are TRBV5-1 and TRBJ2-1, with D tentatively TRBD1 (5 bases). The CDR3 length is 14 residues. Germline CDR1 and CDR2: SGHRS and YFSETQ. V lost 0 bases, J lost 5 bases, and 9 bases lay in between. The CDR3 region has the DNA TGCGCCAGCAGCTTGGGTGGGGCGAACAATGAGCAGTTCTTC. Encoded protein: CASSLGGANNEQFF.

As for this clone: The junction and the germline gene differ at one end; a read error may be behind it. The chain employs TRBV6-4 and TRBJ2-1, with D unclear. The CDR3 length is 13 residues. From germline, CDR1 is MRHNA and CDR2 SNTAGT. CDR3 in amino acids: CASSADSSNEQFF. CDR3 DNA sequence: TGTGCCAGCAGTGCTGACTCCTCCAATGAGCAGTTCTTC.

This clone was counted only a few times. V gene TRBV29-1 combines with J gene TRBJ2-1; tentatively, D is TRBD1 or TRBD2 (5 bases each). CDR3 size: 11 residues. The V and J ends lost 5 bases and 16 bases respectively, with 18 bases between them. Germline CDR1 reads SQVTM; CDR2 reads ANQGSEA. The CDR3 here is CSVNIPGPTFF. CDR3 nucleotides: TGCAGCGTTAATATCCCGGGGCCAACATTCTTC.

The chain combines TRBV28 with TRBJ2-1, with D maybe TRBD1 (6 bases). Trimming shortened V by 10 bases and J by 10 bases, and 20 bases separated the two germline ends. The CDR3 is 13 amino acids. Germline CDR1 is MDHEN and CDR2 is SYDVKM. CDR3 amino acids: CATIRDTLREQFF. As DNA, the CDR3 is TGTGCCACCATCCGGGACACACTGCGGGAGCAGTTCTTC.

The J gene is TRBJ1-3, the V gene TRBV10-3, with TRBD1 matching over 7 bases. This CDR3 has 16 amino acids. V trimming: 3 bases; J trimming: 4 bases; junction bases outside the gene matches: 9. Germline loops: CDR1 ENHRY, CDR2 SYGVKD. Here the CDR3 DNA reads TGTGCCATCAGTGATGGCAGGGGGGGTTCAGGAAACACCATATATTTT. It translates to CAISDGRGGSGNTIYF.

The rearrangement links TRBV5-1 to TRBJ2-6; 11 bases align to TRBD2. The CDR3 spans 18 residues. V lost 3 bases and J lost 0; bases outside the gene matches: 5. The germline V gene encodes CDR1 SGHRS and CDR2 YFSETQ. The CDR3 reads CASSSLAGGNSGANVLTF. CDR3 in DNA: TGCGCCAGCAGCTCTCTAGCGGGAGGAAACTCTGGGGCCAACGTCCTGACTTTC.

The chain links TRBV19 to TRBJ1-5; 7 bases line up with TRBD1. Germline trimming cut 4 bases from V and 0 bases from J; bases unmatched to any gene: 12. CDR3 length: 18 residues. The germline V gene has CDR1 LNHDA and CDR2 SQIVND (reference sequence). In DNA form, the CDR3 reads TGTGCCAGTAGTAGAGACCAGACAGGGTCTTATAGCAATCAGCCCCAGCATTTT. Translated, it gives CASSRDQTGSYSNQPQHF.